The 20 T cell receptor beta chains below all came from one sample that was sequenced in a study of shared clonotypes between healthy human individuals. The data were produced by immunoSEQ multiplex PCR, yet TCRdb's version contains in-frame clones alone and is incomplete. The sample gives 2,500,000 or so clones, around nine tenths of which show up once; around 0.14% is in the top ten. Sequenced: naive CD4+ T cells sorted from blood. Indicated subset: CD45RA+ positively selected. Receptors originate from a man aged 18-30 years in good health.

DNA for the CDR3: TGTGCCAGCACGCGACAGGGGCCGATAAACACTGAAGCTTTCTTT. Protein: CASTRQGPINTEAFF. This chain uses TRBV7-9 with TRBJ1-1, with 8 nucleotides matching TRBD1. The CDR3 sequence is 15 residues long. V was clipped by 7 bases and J by 2 bases; unmatched bases: 9. Germline CDR1 reads SEHNR; CDR2 reads FQNEAQ (reference sequence).

The V gene is TRBV29-1, the J gene TRBJ2-5, with 11 bases lining up with TRBD2. V shed 5 bases, J shed 11 bases, and the junction held 16 bases outside the gene matches. Germline CDR1 is SQVTM and CDR2 is ANQGSEA. This CDR3 region has 15 residues. The chain's CDR3 is CSVYNPLAGAGEQYF. In DNA form, the CDR3 reads TGCAGCGTTTACAACCCACTAGCGGGGGCTGGGGAGCAGTACTTC. The full variable domain, in which reference TRBV29-1 and TRBJ2-5 provide the parts outside the CDR3, is SAVISQKPSRDICQRGTSLTIQCQVDSQVTMMFWYRQQPGQSLTLIATANQGSEATYESGFVIDKFPISRPNLTFSTLTVSNMSPEDSSIYLCSVYNPLAGAGEQYFGPGTRLLVL.

The V and J genes are TRBV5-1 and TRBJ2-1; TRBD2 matches at 11 bases. J was trimmed by 5 bases and V by 3 bases; bases with no gene match: 4. The germline CDR1 and CDR2 sequences are SGHRS and YFSETQ. The CDR3 is 15 amino acids. The CDR3 sequence: CASSSTSGADNEQFF. The CDR3 region has the DNA TGCGCCAGCAGCTCGACTAGCGGGGCGGACAATGAGCAGTTCTTC.

The V call is TRBV9, the J call TRBJ2-1, with 10 positions matching TRBD2. Trimming cost V 0 bases and J 6 bases; bases outside gene matches: 3. Germline values: CDR1 SGDLS, CDR2 YYNGEE. The CDR3 totals 15 residues. This CDR3 reads CASSVASGGFNEQFF. The CDR3 nucleotides are TGTGCCAGCAGCGTAGCTAGCGGGGGATTCAATGAGCAGTTCTTC. Full variable domain (remainder filled in from reference TRBV9 and TRBJ2-1): DSGVTQTPKHLITATGQRVTLRCSPRSGDLSVYWYQQSLDQGLQFLIQYYNGEERAKGNILERFSAQQFPDLHSELNLSSLELGDSALYFCASSVASGGFNEQFFGPGTRLTVL.

The chain has TRBV7-9 and TRBJ1-2; possible D gene TRBD1, 6 bases. The CDR3 contains 18 residues. CDR1 is SEHNR and CDR2 is FQNEAQ in the germline V gene (reference sequence). With 2 bases removed from V and 4 bases from J, the gap between germline ends came to 23 bases. The CDR3 loop reads CASSLKQGGFREFYGYTF. DNA of the CDR3: TGTGCCAGCAGCTTAAAACAGGGAGGTTTTCGGGAGTTCTATGGCTACACCTTC.

The chain joins TRBV4-1 to TRBJ2-5; tentatively, D is TRBD1 or TRBD2 (6 bases each). The V end was cut by 1 base, the J end by 3 bases, with 9 bases between. This CDR3 comprises 14 residues. The germline V gene encodes CDR1 MGHRA and CDR2 YSYEKL. The CDR3 here is CASSQARGEETQYF. The CDR3 DNA reads as TGCGCCAGCAGCCAAGCTAGGGGGGAAGAGACCCAGTACTTC.

The chain is built from TRBV10-3 and TRBJ2-5; either TRBD1 or TRBD2 may fit D (5 bases each). Germline V CDR1 and CDR2: ENHRY, SYGVKD. This CDR3 comprises 13 residues. The ends were cut back, 4 bases at V and 4 bases at J, with 10 bases in the middle. The CDR3 loop reads CAISGGGSETQYF. The CDR3 DNA sequence: TGTGCCATCAGTGGTGGGGGATCAGAGACCCAGTACTTC.

The sample holds one count of this clone. The J gene is TRBJ1-1, the V gene TRBV28, with 7 bases fitting TRBD1. The CDR3 runs 13 residues. J gave up 3 bases and V 10 bases, and 8 bases lay outside the gene matches. CDR1 MDHEN and CDR2 SYDVKM come from the germline V gene. The CDR3 sequence is CATLQGVYTEAFF. The CDR3 DNA reads as TGTGCCACCCTCCAGGGGGTTTACACTGAAGCTTTCTTT.

The rearrangement uses TRBV7-6 and TRBJ2-3; TRBD2 aligns across 9 bases. The CDR3 is made up of 15 amino acids. V dropped 5 bases and J dropped 9; count of bases not matched to a gene: 12. Germline CDR1 SGHVS, CDR2 FNYEAQ. The CDR3 DNA reads TGTGCCAGCAGCCAACTTGGCGGGGGGGCGGAAACGCAGTATTTT. Protein sequence: CASSQLGGGAETQYF.

This rearrangement joins TRBV15 to TRBJ2-7, with D maybe TRBD1 (6 bases). The germline gives CDR1 LNHNV, CDR2 YYDKDF (reference sequence). The CDR3 has 17 residues. V was clipped by 2 bases and J by 4 bases, with 21 bases between them. As DNA, the CDR3 is TGTGCCACCAGCAGACTTTCGGGGACAAAGGGGCCTTACGAGCAGTACTTC. It codes for CATSRLSGTKGPYEQYF.

As for this clone: The sample holds other DNA sequences that translate to the same CDR3. V and J are TRBV20-1 and TRBJ1-1; D ambiguous. The V and J ends lost 1 base and 5 bases respectively, with 5 bases between them. CDR3 length equals 11 residues. Germline V lookup: CDR1 DFQATT, CDR2 SNEGSKA (reference sequence). The CDR3 region is CSARGGTEAFF. The CDR3 nucleotides read TGCAGTGCTAGAGGAGGAACTGAAGCTTTCTTT.

The chain combines TRBV7-9 with TRBJ1-4; D is undetermined. The V end lost 2 bases, the J end lost 1 base, and 11 bases lay between the germline ends. CDR3 length: 16 residues. CDR1 is SEHNR and CDR2 is FQNEAQ in the germline V gene (reference sequence). CDR3 in DNA: TGTGCCAGCAGCTTAATTTTGGGAAAAACTAATGAAAAACTGTTTTTT. It encodes CASSLILGKTNEKLFF.

This chain links TRBV11-1 with TRBJ2-7; the D is unclear. Germline CDR1 reads SGHAT; CDR2 reads FQDESV (reference sequence). V gave up 4 bases and J gave up 11 bases, with 12 bases separating them. The CDR3 is 11 residues long. CDR3 sequence: CASSSFLEKYF. CDR3 nucleotides: TGTGCCAGCAGCTCTTTCCTAGAGAAGTACTTC.

For the CDR3, the DNA is TGTGCCAGCAACTGGACAGGGACCCGCGCTGAGGCCTACGAGCAGTACTTC. This gives the protein CASNWTGTRAEAYEQYF. The chain has TRBV21-1 and TRBJ2-7; the table calls TRBD1, which could not be checked here. TRBV21-1 is a documented pseudogene. The CDR3 spans 17 residues.

This clone was observed a single time. The chain recombines TRBV6-1 with TRBJ2-7; 9 bases map to TRBD2. The CDR3 runs 15 residues. The germline V gene encodes CDR1 MNHNS and CDR2 SASEGT. V was pared by 6 bases and J by 3 bases, with 9 bases of the junction left unmatched. The CDR3 loop reads CASREGLAHYYEQYF. DNA of the CDR3: TGTGCCAGCAGGGAGGGACTAGCCCACTACTACGAGCAGTACTTC.

V and J are TRBV27 and TRBJ1-6; D not resolved. Germline values: CDR1 MNHEY, CDR2 SMNVEV (reference sequence). V was clipped by 3 bases and J by 0 bases, with 9 bases between them. This CDR3 region has 16 residues. CDR3 DNA sequence: TGTGCCAGCAGTTTTACTGTGGGCTCCTATAATTCACCCCTCCACTTT. Residues: CASSFTVGSYNSPLHF.

The chain carries TRBV5-1 and TRBJ1-6; 8 bases align to TRBD1. The CDR3 has 16 amino acids. The V gene's germline CDR1 is SGHRS and CDR2 YFSETQ. Trimming removed 1 base from V and 7 bases from J; junction bases left unmatched: 7. CDR3 sequence: CASSLYPGQGNSPLHF. CDR3 bases: TGCGCCAGCAGCTTGTACCCCGGACAGGGCAATTCACCCCTCCACTTT. Full variable domain (rest looked up from reference TRBV5-1 and TRBJ1-6): KAGVTQTPRYLIKTRGQQVTLSCSPISGHRSVSWYQQTPGQGLQFLFEYFSETQRNKGNFPGRFSGRQFSNSRSEMNVSTLELGDSALYLCASSLYPGQGNSPLHFGNGTRLTVT.

About this clone itself: Other DNA sequences in this specimen translate into the identical CDR3. This sequence joins TRBV2 and TRBJ1-5; the D gene is possibly TRBD1 (5 bases). Per the germline V gene, CDR1 is SNHLY and CDR2 is FYNNEI. This CDR3 is built from 14 residues. V was cut by 6 bases and J by 0 bases, with 9 bases left in between. CDR3 DNA sequence: TGTGCCAGCAGCAGGGACTCTAGCAATCAGCCCCAGCATTTT. It specifies CASSRDSSNQPQHF.

The rearrangement uses TRBV30 and TRBJ2-3; tentatively, D is TRBD2 (6 bases). The CDR3 sequence is 12 residues long. Germline CDR1 and CDR2: GTSNPN and SVGIG (reference sequence). V dropped 2 bases and J dropped 9 bases, with 12 bases sitting between them. DNA for the CDR3: TGTGCCTGGAGTTCGGGAGCGGGCACGCAGTATTTT. It codes for CAWSSGAGTQYF.

The chain has TRBV2 and TRBJ2-3; the D is unclear. The germline V and J ends were trimmed by 6 bases and 4 bases, with 20 bases remaining between them. This CDR3 is built from 16 residues. The V gene's germline CDR1 is SNHLY and CDR2 FYNNEI. The CDR3 DNA follows: TGTGCCAGCAGCGTCGGTCAAACTTTGGGGTCAGATACGCAGTATTTT. It encodes CASSVGQTLGSDTQYF. The full variable domain, with the rest looked up from reference TRBV2 and TRBJ2-3, is EPEVTQTPSHQVTQMGQEVILRCVPISNHLYFYWYRQILGQKVEFLVSFYNNEISEKSEIFDDQFSVERPDGSNFTLKIRSTKLEDSAMYFCASSVGQTLGSDTQYFGPGTRLTVL.